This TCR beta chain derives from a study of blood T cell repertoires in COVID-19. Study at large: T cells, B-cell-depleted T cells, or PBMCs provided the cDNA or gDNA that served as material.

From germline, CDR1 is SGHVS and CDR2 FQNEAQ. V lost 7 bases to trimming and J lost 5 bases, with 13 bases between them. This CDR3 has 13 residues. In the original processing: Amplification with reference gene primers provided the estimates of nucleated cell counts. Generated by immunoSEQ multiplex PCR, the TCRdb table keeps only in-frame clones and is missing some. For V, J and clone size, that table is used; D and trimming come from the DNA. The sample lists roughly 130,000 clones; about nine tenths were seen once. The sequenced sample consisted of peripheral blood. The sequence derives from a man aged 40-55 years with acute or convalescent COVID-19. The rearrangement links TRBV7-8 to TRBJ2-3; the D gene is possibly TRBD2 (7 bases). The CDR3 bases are TGTGCCAGCAATGGGGGGGCGGGAGATACGCAGTATTTT. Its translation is CASNGGAGDTQYF.